The clone carrying this T cell receptor beta chain was observed many times. This entry is derived from a study of T cells in Graves' hyperthyroidism and ophthalmopathy. There were TCR beta CDR3 regions amplified from RNA transcripts. HTBI primers were the set used in a first-round RT-PCR of the TCR CDR3. TCRdb ran MiXCR on the multiplex PCR reads and lists one entry per CDR3 protein. The sample has about 480,000 distinct CDR3 sequences; around 22% are singletons. Trimming took 4 bases from V and 10 from J; bases not matched to a gene: 3. Per germline, CDR1 MNHEY and CDR2 SVGAGI. The CDR3 consists of 11 residues.

Sequencing input: blood. V usage is TRBV6-5 and J usage is TRBJ1-1; 7 positions agree with TRBD1. The source is a young woman with Graves' ophthalmopathy. The CDR3 DNA reads as TGTGCCAGCAGTTCATCAGGGGGAGCTTTCTTT. Protein sequence: CASSSSGGAFF.